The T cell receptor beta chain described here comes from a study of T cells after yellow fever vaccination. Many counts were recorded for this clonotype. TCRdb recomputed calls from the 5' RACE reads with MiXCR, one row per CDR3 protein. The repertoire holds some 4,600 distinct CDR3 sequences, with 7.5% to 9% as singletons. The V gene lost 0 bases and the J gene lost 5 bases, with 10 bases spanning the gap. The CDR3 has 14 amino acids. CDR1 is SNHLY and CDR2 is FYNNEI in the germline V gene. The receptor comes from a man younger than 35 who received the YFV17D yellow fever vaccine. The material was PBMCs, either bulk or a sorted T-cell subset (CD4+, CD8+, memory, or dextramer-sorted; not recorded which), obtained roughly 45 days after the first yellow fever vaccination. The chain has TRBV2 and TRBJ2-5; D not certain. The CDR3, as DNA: TGTGCCAGCAGTGAAGCCATCTCGCCGGAGACCCAGTACTTC. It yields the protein CASSEAISPETQYF.